These 22 T cell receptor beta chains came from one sample sequenced in a study of blood T cells in healthy people across ages (dated by TCRdb to between 2014 and 2016). The method behind the library was 5' RACE. The sequencing machine was an Illumina HiSeq 2500. A second 7 to 11 cycle PCR used a sample-barcoded 5' primer and a J-beta primer mix. Using fastp trimming at Q25 and MiXCR clonotype assembly, TCRdb reanalyzed the public sequencing data and kept in-frame beta chains. Every distinct CDR3 protein forms one entry, paired with its most common genes and DNA. The sample has around 990,000 distinct CDR3 sequences on record, about 23% of them singletons. Approximately 0.7% of the sample is taken by the ten largest. The same sample was also studied in work on T cells of mothers and their children.

Sequencing input: blood. The source of these receptors is a girl aged 2-15 years in good health.

This clonotype was picked up a small number of times. This chain links TRBV3-1 with TRBJ2-5; a possible D gene is TRBD2 (6 bases). This CDR3 is built from 14 residues. Germline V lookup: CDR1 LGHDT, CDR2 YNNKEL (reference sequence). V lost 5 bases, J lost 5 bases, and 15 bases lay in between. The CDR3 loop is CASSERAVSETQYF. CDR3 in DNA: TGTGCCAGCAGCGAGCGGGCCGTGTCGGAGACCCAGTACTTC.

The chain combines TRBV12-3 or TRBV12-4 with TRBJ2-5, with 7 bases that match TRBD2. The J call could be wrong; TRBJ2-7 is a better fit for the DNA end. CDR3 length: 14 amino acids. CDR3: CASIPAGSSYEQYF. CDR3 in DNA: TGTGCCAGCATTCCAGCGGGGAGCTCCTACGAGCAGTACTTC.

This clonotype showed up just a few times. The chain uses TRBV5-1 and TRBJ2-5; 9 nucleotides line up with TRBD2. Unmatched junction bases numbered 7, after V lost 4 bases and J lost 0 bases. CDR3 size: 16 residues. Germline CDR1 reads SGHRS; CDR2 reads YFSETQ. The CDR3 coding sequence is TGCGCCAGCAGCCATAGACTAGCGGCGTACCAAGAGACCCAGTACTTC. Amino acids: CASSHRLAAYQETQYF.

This clonotype was detected once. One end of the junction varies from germline; a read error may be responsible. The genes are TRBV5-1 and TRBJ2-5; D unresolved. Looked up from germline, CDR1 is SGHRS and CDR2 is YFSETQ. The length of the CDR3 is 13 residues. Here the CDR3 reads CAGSMTEKETQYF. The CDR3 nucleotides are TGCGCCGGCAGCATGACTGAGAAAGAGACCCAGTACTTC.

This chain links TRBV7-2 with TRBJ2-3; D gene unclear. V lost 1 base, J lost 1 base, and 6 bases lay in between. This CDR3 region has 14 residues. Germline values: CDR1 SGHTA, CDR2 FQGNSA. The CDR3: CASSLGPRTDTQYF. The CDR3 coding sequence is TGTGCCAGCAGCTTAGGCCCTCGCACAGATACGCAGTATTTT.

This clonotype was seen a few times. The rearrangement links TRBV6-5 to TRBJ2-3; 9 bases are shared with TRBD2. This CDR3 region has 19 residues. Germline V lookup: CDR1 MNHEY, CDR2 SVGAGI. J lost 3 bases, V lost 0 bases, and 13 bases had no gene match. CDR3 nucleotide sequence: TGTGCCAGCAGTTACTCGATGGATGGCGGGGGGGCCGGGACAGATACGCAGTATTTT. Amino acids: CASSYSMDGGGAGTDTQYF.

This sequence joins TRBV7-2 and TRBJ2-1; a weak D match, TRBD2 (6 bases). The germline V and J ends were trimmed by 5 bases and 6 bases, with 17 bases remaining between them. This CDR3 has 15 amino acids. Germline lookup yields CDR1 SGHTA and CDR2 FQGNSA. Written as DNA, the CDR3 is TGTGCCAGCAGCCCCGTCGGGGGAGAGGGCAATGAGCAGTTCTTC. Its protein product is CASSPVGGEGNEQFF.

The chain recombines TRBV3-1 with TRBJ2-1, with no clear D. The CDR3 spans 14 residues. V lost 0 bases to trimming and J lost 4 bases, with 7 bases between them. The germline gives CDR1 LGHDT, CDR2 YNNKEL (reference sequence). The CDR3 protein is CASSQEGRYNEQFF. The CDR3 nucleotides are TGTGCCAGCAGCCAAGAAGGCAGATACAATGAGCAGTTCTTC.

The chain joins TRBV6-1 to TRBJ1-2, with D tentatively TRBD1 (5 bases). The CDR3 is made up of 16 amino acids. V lost 0 bases and J lost 4, with 15 bases in between. Per the germline V gene, CDR1 is MNHNS and CDR2 is SASEGT. The CDR3 reads CASSEALRELLYGYTF. CDR3 bases: TGTGCCAGCAGTGAAGCCCTCAGGGAGTTGCTCTATGGCTACACCTTC.

Concerning this clonotype itself: The germline gene is not matched at one end of the junction; a read error may be the cause. This chain connects TRBV10-1 to TRBJ2-3; the D gene is possibly TRBD1 (6 bases). Germline V gives CDR1 WNHNN, CDR2 SYGVQD (reference sequence). This CDR3 has 15 amino acids. The CDR3 bases are TGCGCCAGCAGTCTTACAGGGATAAGCACAGATGCGCAGTATTTT. This sequence encodes CASSLTGISTDAQYF.

This clonotype was seen only a few times. The chain combines TRBV29-1 with TRBJ1-1; no clear D gene. This CDR3 spans 12 amino acids. In germline, CDR1 is SQVTM, CDR2 ANQGSEA. Trimming cost V 4 bases and J 5 bases, with 11 bases left between them. The CDR3 sequence: CSVVHGGTEAFF. The CDR3, as DNA: TGCAGCGTTGTTCACGGAGGTACTGAAGCTTTCTTT.

This clonotype was detected only a few times. The chain is built from TRBV7-3 and TRBJ2-5; D gene ambiguous. The end of the DNA aligns better with TRBJ2-1, so the J call may be wrong. CDR1 and CDR2 from the germline V gene are SGHTA and FQGTGA. The CDR3 runs to 15 residues. In DNA, the CDR3 is TGTGCCAGCAGCCCCCGGTGGAGTACGAACAATGAGCAGTTCTTC. Its protein is CASSPRWSTNNEQFF.

This clonotype was observed a handful of times. The chain recombines TRBV20-1 with TRBJ1-4, with D maybe TRBD1 (5 bases). The V gene lost 5 bases and the J gene lost 3 bases, with 16 bases spanning the gap. The CDR3 loop spans 15 amino acids. Germline V gives CDR1 DFQATT, CDR2 SNEGSKA (reference sequence). CDR3 bases: TGCAGTGCTCCAGATAGCGGGGCGGCTAATGAAAAACTGTTTTTT. The encoded protein is CSAPDSGAANEKLFF.

This clonotype was observed a handful of times. Sequence at one end of the junction differs from germline and may be a read error. This chain links TRBV27 with TRBJ2-1, with D possibly TRBD2 on 7 matching bases. From germline, CDR1 is MNHEY and CDR2 SMNVEV (reference sequence). This CDR3 has 16 residues. This CDR3 reads CASSLSVAGAYNEQSF. The CDR3 DNA reads as TGTGCCAGCAGTTTATCGGTGGCGGGGGCCTACAATGAGCAGTCCTTC.

The rearrangement links TRBV15 to TRBJ2-3; D is uncertain. V was cut by 0 bases and J by 6 bases, with 10 bases left in between. The germline V gene has CDR1 LNHNV and CDR2 YYDKDF (reference sequence). CDR3 length: 14 amino acids. CDR3 amino acids: CATSRDRSPDTQYF. DNA for the CDR3: TGTGCCACCAGCAGAGATCGTTCCCCCGATACGCAGTATTTT. The variable domain in full, with the rest retrieved from reference TRBV15 and TRBJ2-3, is DAMVIQNPRYQVTQFGKPVTLSCSQTLNHNVMYWYQQKSSQAPKLLFHYYDKDFNNEADTPDNFQSRRPNTSFCFLDIRSPGLGDTAMYLCATSRDRSPDTQYFGPGTRLTVL.

Only a few counts were recorded for this clonotype. This chain uses TRBV4-1 with TRBJ2-5; TRBD1 matches at 10 bases. The CDR3 spans 15 residues. V shed 6 bases and J 4 bases; nucleotides not matched to a gene: 8. CDR1 is MGHRA, CDR2 YSYEKL, per germline. CDR3 bases: TGCGCCAGCAGGACTGACAGGGGGCGAAGAGAGACCCAGTACTTC. Protein product: CASRTDRGRRETQYF.

The rearrangement uses TRBV4-2 and TRBJ1-1, with D possibly TRBD1 on 6 matching bases. The V gene's germline CDR1 is LGHNA and CDR2 YNFKEQ. Trimming removed 0 bases at V and 0 bases at J, with 11 bases between. The CDR3 spans 16 residues. This CDR3 is CASSQDFGTMNTEAFF. As DNA, the CDR3 is TGTGCCAGCAGCCAAGATTTCGGGACAATGAACACTGAAGCTTTCTTT.

This clonotype turned up a few times. The rearrangement links TRBV6-2 or TRBV6-3 to TRBJ1-1; D is unresolved. Trimming shortened V by 6 bases and J by 6 bases, and 11 bases separated the two germline ends. The CDR3 is 12 amino acids. The V gene's germline CDR1 is MNHEY and CDR2 SVGEGT. The CDR3 sequence is CASSGYSAEAFF. The CDR3 nucleotides read TGTGCCAGCAGCGGATATTCCGCTGAAGCTTTCTTT.

The chain recombines TRBV12-3 or TRBV12-4 with TRBJ2-6, with a tentative D call TRBD2 (5 bases). V lost 8 bases to trimming and J lost 4 bases, with 6 bases between them. CDR3 size: 12 residues. The CDR3 region has the DNA TGTGCCAGCGGACTCGGGGCCAACGTCCTGACTTTC. Translating it yields CASGLGANVLTF.

The CDR3 sequence is CASSKSGTTVYNEQFF. CDR3 DNA: TGTGCCAGCAGCAAATCCGGGACTACAGTCTACAATGAGCAGTTCTTC. The chain has TRBV5-6 and TRBJ2-5, with 7 bases lining up with TRBD2. The J call is uncertain, as TRBJ2-1 better fits the DNA end. CDR3 length equals 16 residues. Germline CDR1 is SGHDT and CDR2 is YYEEEE.

This clonotype was observed a single time. The chain couples TRBV11-2 to TRBJ2-5; D gene unclear. Per germline, CDR1 SGHAT and CDR2 FQNNGV. CDR3 length: 17 amino acids. The germline V and J ends were trimmed by 1 base and 2 bases, with 17 bases remaining between them. DNA for the CDR3: TGTGCCAGCAGCTTAGGGTATGGCCGACGACCACAAGAGACCCAGTACTTC. Translating gives CASSLGYGRRPQETQYF.

The rearrangement joins TRBV13 to TRBJ2-1; either TRBD1 or TRBD2 may supply D (5 bases each). V lost 4 bases, J lost 10 bases, and 14 bases lay in between. Looked up from germline, CDR1 is PRHDT and CDR2 is FYEKMQ (reference sequence). CDR3 length equals 13 residues. This chain's CDR3 is CASSWATAAEQFF. CDR3 sequence (DNA): TGTGCCAGCAGCTGGGCGACAGCGGCGGAGCAGTTCTTC. Full variable domain (outside the CDR3, taken from reference TRBV13 and TRBJ2-1): AAGVIQSPRHLIKEKRETATLKCYPIPRHDTVYWYQQGPGQDPQFLISFYEKMQSDKGSIPDRFSAQQFSDYHSELNMSSLELGDSALYFCASSWATAAEQFFGPGTRLTVL.